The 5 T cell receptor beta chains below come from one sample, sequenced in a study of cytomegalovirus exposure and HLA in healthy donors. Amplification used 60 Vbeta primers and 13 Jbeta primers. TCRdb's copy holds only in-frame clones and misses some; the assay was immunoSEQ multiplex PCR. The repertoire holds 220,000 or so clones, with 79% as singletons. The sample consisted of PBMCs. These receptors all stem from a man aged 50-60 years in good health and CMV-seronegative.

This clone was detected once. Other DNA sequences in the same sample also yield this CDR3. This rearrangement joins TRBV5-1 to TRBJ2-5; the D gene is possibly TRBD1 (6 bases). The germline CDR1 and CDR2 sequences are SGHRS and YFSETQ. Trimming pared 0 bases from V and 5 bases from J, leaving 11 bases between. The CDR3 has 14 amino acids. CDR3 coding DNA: TGCGCCAGCAGCTTGGGAGGCACAGGGGAGACCCAGTACTTC. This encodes CASSLGGTGETQYF.

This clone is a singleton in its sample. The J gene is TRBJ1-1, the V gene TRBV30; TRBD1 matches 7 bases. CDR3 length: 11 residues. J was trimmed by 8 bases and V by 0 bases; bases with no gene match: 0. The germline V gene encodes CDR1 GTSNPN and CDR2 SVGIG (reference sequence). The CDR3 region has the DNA TGTGCCTGGAGTGTACAGGGGGAAGCTTTCTTT. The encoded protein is CAWSVQGEAFF.

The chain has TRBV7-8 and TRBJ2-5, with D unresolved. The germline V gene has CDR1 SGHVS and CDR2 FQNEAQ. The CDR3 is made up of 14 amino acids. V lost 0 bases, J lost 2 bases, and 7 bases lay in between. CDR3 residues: CASSLASRQETQYF. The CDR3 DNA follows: TGTGCCAGCAGCTTAGCGTCCAGGCAAGAGACCCAGTACTTC.

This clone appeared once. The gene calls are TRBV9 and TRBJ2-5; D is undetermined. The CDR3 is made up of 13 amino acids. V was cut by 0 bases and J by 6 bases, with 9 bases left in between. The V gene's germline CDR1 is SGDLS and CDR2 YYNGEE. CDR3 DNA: TGTGCCAGCAGCGTAGAATTTAGTCAGACCCAGTACTTC. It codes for CASSVEFSQTQYF.

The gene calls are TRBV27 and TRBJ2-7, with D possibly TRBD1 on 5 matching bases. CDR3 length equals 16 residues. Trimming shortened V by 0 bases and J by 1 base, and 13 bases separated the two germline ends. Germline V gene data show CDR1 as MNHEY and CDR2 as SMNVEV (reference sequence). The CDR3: CASSLSMSGSSYEQYF. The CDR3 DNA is TGTGCCAGCAGTTTATCGATGTCAGGGTCTTCCTACGAGCAGTACTTC.